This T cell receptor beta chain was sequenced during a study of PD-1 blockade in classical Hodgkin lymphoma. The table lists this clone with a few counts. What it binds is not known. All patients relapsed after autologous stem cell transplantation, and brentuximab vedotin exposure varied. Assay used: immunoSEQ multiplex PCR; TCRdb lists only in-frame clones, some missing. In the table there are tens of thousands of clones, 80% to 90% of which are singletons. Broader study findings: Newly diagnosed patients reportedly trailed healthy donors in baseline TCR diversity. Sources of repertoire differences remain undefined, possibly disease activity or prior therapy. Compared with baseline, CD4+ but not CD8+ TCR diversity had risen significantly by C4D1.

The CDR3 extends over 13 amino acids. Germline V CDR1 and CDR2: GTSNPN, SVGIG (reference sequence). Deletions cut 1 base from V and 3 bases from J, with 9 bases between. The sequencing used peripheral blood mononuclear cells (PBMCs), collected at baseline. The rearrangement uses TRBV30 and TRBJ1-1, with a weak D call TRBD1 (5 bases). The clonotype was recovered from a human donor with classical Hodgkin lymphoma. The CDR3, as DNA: TGTGCCTGGAGTGGACAGCCTCACACTGAAGCTTTCTTT. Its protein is CAWSGQPHTEAFF. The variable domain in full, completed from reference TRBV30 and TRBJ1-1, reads SQTIHQWPATLVQPVGSPLSLECTVEGTSNPNLYWYRQAAGRGLQLLFYSVGIGQISSEVPQNLSASRPQDRQFILSSKKLLLSDSGFYLCAWSGQPHTEAFFGQGTRLTVV.